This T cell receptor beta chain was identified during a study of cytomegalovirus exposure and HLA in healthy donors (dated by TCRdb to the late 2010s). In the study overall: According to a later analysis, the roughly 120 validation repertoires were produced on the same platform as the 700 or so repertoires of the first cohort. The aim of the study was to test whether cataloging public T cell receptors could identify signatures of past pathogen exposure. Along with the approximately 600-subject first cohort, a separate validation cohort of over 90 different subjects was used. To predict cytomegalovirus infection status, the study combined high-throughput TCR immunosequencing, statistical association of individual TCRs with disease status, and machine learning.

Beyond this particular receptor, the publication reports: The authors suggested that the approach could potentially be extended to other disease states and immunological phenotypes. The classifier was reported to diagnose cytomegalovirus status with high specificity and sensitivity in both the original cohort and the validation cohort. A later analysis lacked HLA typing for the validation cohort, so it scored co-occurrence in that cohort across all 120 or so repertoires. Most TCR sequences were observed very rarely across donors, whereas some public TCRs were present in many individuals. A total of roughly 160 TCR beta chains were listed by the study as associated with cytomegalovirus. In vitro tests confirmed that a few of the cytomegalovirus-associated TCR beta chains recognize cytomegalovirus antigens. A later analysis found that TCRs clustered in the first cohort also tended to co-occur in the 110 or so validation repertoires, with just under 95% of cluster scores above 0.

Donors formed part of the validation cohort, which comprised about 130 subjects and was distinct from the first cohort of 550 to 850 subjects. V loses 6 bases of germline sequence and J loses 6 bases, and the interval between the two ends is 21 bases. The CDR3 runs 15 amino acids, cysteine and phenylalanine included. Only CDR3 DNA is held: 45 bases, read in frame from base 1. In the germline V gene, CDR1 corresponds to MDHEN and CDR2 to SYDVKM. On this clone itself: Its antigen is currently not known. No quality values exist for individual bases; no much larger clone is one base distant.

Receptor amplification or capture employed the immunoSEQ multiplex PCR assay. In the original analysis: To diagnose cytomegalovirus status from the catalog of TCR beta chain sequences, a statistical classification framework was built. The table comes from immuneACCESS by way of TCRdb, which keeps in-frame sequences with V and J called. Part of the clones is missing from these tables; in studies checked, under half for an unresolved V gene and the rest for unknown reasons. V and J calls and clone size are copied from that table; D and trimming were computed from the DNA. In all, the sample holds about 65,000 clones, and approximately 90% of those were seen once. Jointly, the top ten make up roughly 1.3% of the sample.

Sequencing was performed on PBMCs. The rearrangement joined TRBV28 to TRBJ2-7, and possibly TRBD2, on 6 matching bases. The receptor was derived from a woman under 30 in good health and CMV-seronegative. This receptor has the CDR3 CASSPGGSGASEQYF. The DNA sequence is TGTGCCAGCAGCCCTGGCGGCTCGGGAGCCTCCGAGCAGTACTTC.